This T cell receptor (beta chain) is drawn from a study of neurological immune-mediated disorders. At least ten counts were recorded for this clonotype. TCRdb independently ran MiXCR on the 5' RACE reads; one entry per CDR3 protein. Found here are tens of thousands of distinct CDR3 sequences, under 20% of them singletons; the top ten hold 15%. From germline, CDR1 is MNHEY and CDR2 SMNVEV (reference sequence). The CDR3 is made up of 13 amino acids. Trimming took off 5 bases at V and 6 bases at J, with 11 bases between the two ends. The chain couples TRBV27 to TRBJ1-5; D is ambiguous. The source is a woman aged 35 to 49 in good health. Sequencing was performed on PBMCs. DNA of the CDR3: TGTGCCAGCAGTGAAACCTCATTTCAGCCCCAGCATTTT. Its translation is CASSETSFQPQHF.